These T cell receptor beta chains were read from a single sample in a study of identifying expanded T cells in peripheral blood. The protocol was immunoSEQ multiplex PCR, while the TCRdb copy is restricted to in-frame clones and leaves out a portion. Seen here are roughly 86,000 clones, approximately 85% observed once, and the top ten hold 4% to 5.5%. The sequenced material came from blood. These receptor sequences come from a person between 18 and 70 years old in good health. Each CDR3 is given with its conserved first and last residue. A D gene is named only where the DNA matches it firmly. Clone size is given for some rows only: seen once, a few or many times, or a class if the clone is expanded.

abundance: once; j_gene: TRBJ1-2; v_gene: TRBV30; d_gene: TRBD1; CDR3nt: TGTGCCTGGAGGGCAAACAGGGGCGGCTACACCTTC; CDR3aa: CAWRANRGGYTF
abundance: -; j_gene: TRBJ1-4; v_gene: TRBV7-9; d_gene: TRBD1; CDR3nt: TGTGCCAGCAGCACCGGGACAGTCAACCGGGGCGAAAAACTGTTTTTT; CDR3aa: CASSTGTVNRGEKLFF
abundance: -; j_gene: TRBJ2-7; v_gene: TRBV9; d_gene: -; CDR3nt: TGTGCCAGCAGCAAGCAGGTGACATCGACCTACGAGCAGTACTTC; CDR3aa: CASSKQVTSTYEQYF
abundance: -; j_gene: TRBJ2-3; v_gene: TRBV10-1; d_gene: -; CDR3nt: TGCGCCAGCAGTGAGTCGAAAAGCTCCCTGGAGAACACAGATACGCAGTATTTT; CDR3aa: CASSESKSSLENTDTQYF
abundance: few; j_gene: TRBJ2-5; v_gene: TRBV7-9; d_gene: -; CDR3nt: TGTGCCAGCAGCTTAGGAAATCGGGAGACCCAGTACTTC; CDR3aa: CASSLGNRETQYF
abundance: -; j_gene: TRBJ2-3; v_gene: TRBV7-8; d_gene: -; CDR3nt: TGTGCCAGCAGCTTGGCCAGGGATACGCAGTATTTT; CDR3aa: CASSLARDTQYF
abundance: -; j_gene: TRBJ2-5; v_gene: TRBV7-3; d_gene: TRBD2; CDR3nt: TGTGCCAGCAGCACTCTACTAGCGGGGAAAGAGACCCAGTACTTC; CDR3aa: CASSTLLAGKETQYF
abundance: -; j_gene: TRBJ2-1; v_gene: TRBV7-8; d_gene: TRBD1; CDR3nt: TGTGCCAGCAGCCGGGACAGGAACTATTACAATGAGCAGTTCTTC; CDR3aa: CASSRDRNYYNEQFF
abundance: few; j_gene: TRBJ2-7; v_gene: TRBV7-2; d_gene: -; CDR3nt: TGTGCCAGCAGCGGCTGGCTAACCTACGAGCAGTACTTC; CDR3aa: CASSGWLTYEQYF
abundance: -; j_gene: TRBJ2-1; v_gene: TRBV5-4; d_gene: -; CDR3nt: TGTGCCATCACCCAAGGGGGGGCCTCCTACAATGAGCAGTTCTTC; CDR3aa: CAITQGGASYNEQFF